This TCR beta chain is from a study of neurological immune-mediated disorders. This clonotype showed up many times. In TCRdb, the 5' RACE reads were re-called with MiXCR into one record per CDR3 protein. The sample records approximately 82,000 distinct CDR3 sequences, roughly 13% being singletons. Germline V gene data show CDR1 as LNHNV and CDR2 as YYDKDF (reference sequence). Trimming took off 3 bases at V and 0 bases at J, with 14 bases between the two ends. The CDR3 extends over 16 amino acids. The rearrangement links TRBV15 to TRBJ1-2; TRBD1 might be the D (5 bases). The source is a woman aged 50 to 60 in good health. The sequenced sample consisted of PBMCs. The CDR3, as DNA: TGTGCCACCAGCAGGGGGGGGAGCTCCGCTAACTATGGCTACACCTTC. Translated: CATSRGGSSANYGYTF.